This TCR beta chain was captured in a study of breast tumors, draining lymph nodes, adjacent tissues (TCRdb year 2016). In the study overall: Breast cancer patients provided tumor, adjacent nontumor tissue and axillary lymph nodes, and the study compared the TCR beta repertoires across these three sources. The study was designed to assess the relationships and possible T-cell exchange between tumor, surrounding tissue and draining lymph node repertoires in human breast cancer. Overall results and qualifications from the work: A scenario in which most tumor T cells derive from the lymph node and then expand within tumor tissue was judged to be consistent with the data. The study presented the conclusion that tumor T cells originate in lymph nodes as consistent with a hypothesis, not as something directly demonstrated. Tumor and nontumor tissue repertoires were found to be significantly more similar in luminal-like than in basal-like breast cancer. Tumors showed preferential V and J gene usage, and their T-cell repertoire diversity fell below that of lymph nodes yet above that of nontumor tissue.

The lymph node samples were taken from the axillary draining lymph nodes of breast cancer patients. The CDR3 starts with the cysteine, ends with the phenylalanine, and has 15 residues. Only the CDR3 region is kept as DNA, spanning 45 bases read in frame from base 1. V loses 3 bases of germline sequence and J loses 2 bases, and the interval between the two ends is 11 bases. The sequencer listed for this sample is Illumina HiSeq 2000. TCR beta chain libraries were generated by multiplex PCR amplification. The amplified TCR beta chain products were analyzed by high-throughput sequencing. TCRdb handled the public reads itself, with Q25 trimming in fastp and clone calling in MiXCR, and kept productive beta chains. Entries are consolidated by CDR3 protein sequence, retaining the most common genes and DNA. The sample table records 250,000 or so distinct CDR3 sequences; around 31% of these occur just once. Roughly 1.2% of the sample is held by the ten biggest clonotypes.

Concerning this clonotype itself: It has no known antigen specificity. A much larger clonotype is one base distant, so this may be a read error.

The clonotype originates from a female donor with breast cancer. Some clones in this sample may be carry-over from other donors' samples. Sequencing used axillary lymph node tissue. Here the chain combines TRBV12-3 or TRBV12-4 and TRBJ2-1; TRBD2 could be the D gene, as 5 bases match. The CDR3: CASSFSGRPYNEQFF. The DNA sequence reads TGTGCCAGCAGTTTCAGCGGCCGGCCCTACAATGAGCAGTTCTTC.